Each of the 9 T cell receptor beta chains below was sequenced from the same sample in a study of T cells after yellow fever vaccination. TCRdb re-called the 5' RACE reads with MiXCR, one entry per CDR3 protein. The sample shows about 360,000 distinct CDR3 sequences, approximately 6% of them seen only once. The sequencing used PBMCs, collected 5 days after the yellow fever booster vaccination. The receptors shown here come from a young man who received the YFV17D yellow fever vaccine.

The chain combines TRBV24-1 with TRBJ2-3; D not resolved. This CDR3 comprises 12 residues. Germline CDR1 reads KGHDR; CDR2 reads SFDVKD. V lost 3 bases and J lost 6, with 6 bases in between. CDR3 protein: CATSDRTDTQYF. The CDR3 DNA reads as TGTGCCACCAGTGATCGGACGGATACGCAGTATTTT.

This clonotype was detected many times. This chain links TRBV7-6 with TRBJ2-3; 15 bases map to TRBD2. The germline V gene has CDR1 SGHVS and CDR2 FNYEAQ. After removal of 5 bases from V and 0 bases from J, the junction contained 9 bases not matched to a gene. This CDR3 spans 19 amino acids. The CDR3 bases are TGTGCCAGCAGCCCACGGACTAGCGGGAGGGCACCAAGCACAGATACGCAGTATTTT. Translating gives CASSPRTSGRAPSTDTQYF.

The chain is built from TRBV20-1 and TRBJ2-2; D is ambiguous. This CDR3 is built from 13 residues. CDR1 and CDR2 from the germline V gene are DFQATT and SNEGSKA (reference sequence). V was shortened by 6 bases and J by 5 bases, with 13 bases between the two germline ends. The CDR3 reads CSAQRLLTGELFF. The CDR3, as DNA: TGCAGTGCCCAGAGGCTTTTAACCGGGGAGCTGTTTTTT.

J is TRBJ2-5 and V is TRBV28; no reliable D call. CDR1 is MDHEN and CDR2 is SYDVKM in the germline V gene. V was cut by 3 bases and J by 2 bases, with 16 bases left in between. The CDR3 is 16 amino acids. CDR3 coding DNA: TGTGCCAGCAGTTTGGGAAGATCGGAGATACAAGAGACCCAGTACTTC. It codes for CASSLGRSEIQETQYF. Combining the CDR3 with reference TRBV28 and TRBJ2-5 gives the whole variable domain DVKVTQSSRYLVKRTGEKVFLECVQDMDHENMFWYRQDPGLGLRLIYFSYDVKMKEKGDIPEGYSVSREKKERFSLILESASTNQTSMYLCASSLGRSEIQETQYFGPGTRLLVL.

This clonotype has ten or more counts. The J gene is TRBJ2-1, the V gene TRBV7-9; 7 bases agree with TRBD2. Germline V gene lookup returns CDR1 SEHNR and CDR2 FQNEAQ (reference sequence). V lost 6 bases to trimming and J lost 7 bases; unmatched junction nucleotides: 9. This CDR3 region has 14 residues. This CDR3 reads CASSLTSELNEQFF. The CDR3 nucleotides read TGTGCCAGCAGTCTCACTAGCGAATTAAATGAGCAGTTCTTC.

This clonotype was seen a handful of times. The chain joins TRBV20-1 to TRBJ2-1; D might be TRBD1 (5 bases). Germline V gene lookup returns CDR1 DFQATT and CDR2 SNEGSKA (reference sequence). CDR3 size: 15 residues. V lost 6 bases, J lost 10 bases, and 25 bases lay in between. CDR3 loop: CSANPRGHQPGEQFF. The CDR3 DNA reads TGCAGTGCCAACCCAAGAGGACACCAACCAGGGGAGCAGTTCTTC.

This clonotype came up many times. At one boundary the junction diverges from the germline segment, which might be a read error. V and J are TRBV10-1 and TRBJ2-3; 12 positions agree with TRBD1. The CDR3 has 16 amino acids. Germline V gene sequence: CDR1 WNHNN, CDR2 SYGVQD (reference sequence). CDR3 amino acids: CASSVGTGGRTDTQYF. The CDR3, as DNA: TGCGCCAGCAGTGTCGGGACAGGGGGCCGCACGGATACGCAGTATTTT.

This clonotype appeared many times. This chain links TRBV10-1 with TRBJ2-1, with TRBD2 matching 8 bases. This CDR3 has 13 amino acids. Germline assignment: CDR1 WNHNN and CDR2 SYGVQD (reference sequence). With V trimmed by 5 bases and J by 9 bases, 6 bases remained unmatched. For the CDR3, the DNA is TGCGCCAGCAGTCCCAGAACTAGCGGTGAGCAGTTCTTC. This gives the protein CASSPRTSGEQFF.

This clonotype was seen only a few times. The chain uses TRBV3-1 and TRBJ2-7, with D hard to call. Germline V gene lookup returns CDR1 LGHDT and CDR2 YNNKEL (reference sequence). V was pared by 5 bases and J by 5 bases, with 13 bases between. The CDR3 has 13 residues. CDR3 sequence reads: CASSVGPSDEQYF. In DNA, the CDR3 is TGTGCCAGCAGCGTGGGTCCCTCGGACGAGCAGTACTTC.